This T cell receptor (beta chain) was sequenced for a study of patients and donors after allogeneic stem cell transplantation. TCRdb used MiXCR to reprocess the RT-PCR reads, holding one entry per CDR3 protein. The sample has about 15,000 distinct CDR3 sequences, 27% seen once. Sequences were obtained from blood, either unsorted or a sorted T cell fraction (not recorded which). The sequence was obtained from a human donor who was either an allogeneic HSCT recipient or a stem cell or donor lymphocyte infusion donor (not recorded which). It is not recorded whose cells these are; they may come from a transplant donor.

CDR3 loop: CASSQDRDTFPETQYF. In DNA form, the CDR3 reads TGTGCCAGCAGCCAAGATCGGGACACCTTCCCAGAGACCCAGTACTTC. The rearrangement joins TRBV14 to TRBJ2-5, with TRBD1 as a possible D gene (6 bases). The CDR3 contains 16 residues. The V gene's germline CDR1 is SGHDN and CDR2 FVKESK. V was clipped by 0 bases and J by 4 bases, with 15 bases between them.